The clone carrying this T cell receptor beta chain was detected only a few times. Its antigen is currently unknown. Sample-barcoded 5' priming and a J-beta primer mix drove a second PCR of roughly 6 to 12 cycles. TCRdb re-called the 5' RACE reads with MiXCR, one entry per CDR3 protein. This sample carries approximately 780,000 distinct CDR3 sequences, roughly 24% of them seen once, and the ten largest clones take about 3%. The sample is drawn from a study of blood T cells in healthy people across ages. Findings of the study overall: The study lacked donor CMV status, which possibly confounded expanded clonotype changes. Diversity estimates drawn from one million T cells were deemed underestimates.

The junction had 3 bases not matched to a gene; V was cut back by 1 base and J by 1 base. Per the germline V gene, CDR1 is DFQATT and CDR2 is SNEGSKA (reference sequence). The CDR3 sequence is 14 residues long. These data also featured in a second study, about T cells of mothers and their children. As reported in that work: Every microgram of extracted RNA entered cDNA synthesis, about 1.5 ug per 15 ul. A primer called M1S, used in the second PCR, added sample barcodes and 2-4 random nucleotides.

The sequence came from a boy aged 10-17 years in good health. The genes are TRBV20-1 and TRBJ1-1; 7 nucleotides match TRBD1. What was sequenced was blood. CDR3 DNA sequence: TGCAGTGCTAGAGGGGACAGTGAGAACACTGAAGCTTTCTTT. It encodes CSARGDSENTEAFF.